This T cell receptor (beta chain) was sequenced in a study of T cell responses to AZD1222 COVID-19 vaccine. For this clone: The antigen is not known.

The J segment lost 10 bases and the V segment lost 8 bases, leaving 6 bases of the junction unmatched. The CDR3 extends over 11 amino acids. Whole-study results and caveats: No repertoire was sampled before or during the peak T cell response, only after it. Researchers report vaccine-associated CD4 TCRs spanning spike, with dominance at 160-218 and 743-854. Nearly half of spike-specific TCRs reportedly target unmutated variant regions. Spike-specific TCR repertoires showed rising breadth and depth after two AZD1222 doses.

Generated by immunoSEQ multiplex PCR, the TCRdb table keeps only in-frame clones and is missing some. Of approximately 150,000 clones listed, roughly 90% are singletons. The source was peripheral blood, collected on day 0 of AZD1222 vaccination. The chain links TRBV12-3 or TRBV12-4 to TRBJ1-1, with 8 bases aligning to TRBD1. This TCR was sampled from an adult in good health. This chain's CDR3 is CASPYRGRAFF. The CDR3 bases are TGTGCCAGCCCATACAGGGGGAGAGCTTTCTTT.